The 21 T cell receptor beta chains below come from one sample, sequenced in a study of blood T cell repertoires in COVID-19. Sequencing used immunoSEQ multiplex PCR; TCRdb keeps in-frame clones, though not all of them. The sample includes fewer than 250,000 clones, roughly 90% of them seen just once. The material sequenced was peripheral blood. The receptor source for this set is a man in his 60s with COVID-19, enrolled during active disease.

J is TRBJ2-7 and V is TRBV10-3; a possible D gene is TRBD1 (6 bases). The CDR3 covers 15 residues. The ends were cut back, 4 bases at V and 1 base at J, with 14 bases in the middle. Germline lookup yields CDR1 ENHRY and CDR2 SYGVKD. The CDR3 here is CAISAGVGRSYEQYF. In DNA, the CDR3 is TGTGCCATCAGTGCAGGGGTCGGTAGGTCCTACGAGCAGTACTTC.

The chain recombines TRBV7-2 with TRBJ2-2; D is uncertain. Germline V gives CDR1 SGHTA, CDR2 FQGNSA. V lost 6 bases, J lost 4 bases, and 9 bases lay in between. The CDR3 is made up of 13 amino acids. CDR3 DNA sequence: TGTGCCAGCAGGAGTAGCAGCACCGGGGAGCTGTTTTTT. It encodes CASRSSSTGELFF.

This clone turned up a few times. This chain uses TRBV19 with TRBJ2-1; TRBD2 agrees at 12 bases. V dropped 3 bases and J dropped 1; count of bases not matched to a gene: 7. The CDR3 loop spans 18 amino acids. Germline V CDR1 and CDR2: LNHDA, SQIVND (reference sequence). The CDR3 nucleotides are TGTGCCAGTAGTATCGATCTAGCGGGGGGGCGGTCCTACAATGAGCAGTTCTTC. It codes for CASSIDLAGGRSYNEQFF.

This chain links TRBV3-1 (or the pseudogene TRBV3-2) with TRBJ1-3, with D unclear. The V end was cut by 4 bases, the J end by 4 bases, with 11 bases between. The germline V gene encodes CDR1 LGHDT and CDR2 YNNKEL (reference sequence). The CDR3 covers 14 residues. The CDR3 here is CASSPRSGGNTIYF. Written as DNA, the CDR3 is TGTGCCAGCAGCCCCCGATCAGGAGGAAACACCATATATTTT.

The chain has TRBV5-1 and TRBJ1-4; 11 bases map to TRBD1. Trimming cost V 2 bases and J 7 bases; bases outside gene matches: 7. This CDR3 comprises 16 residues. The V gene's germline CDR1 is SGHRS and CDR2 YFSETQ. The CDR3, as DNA: TGCGCCAGCAGCTTTCCGACCGGGACAGGGGGTGAAAAACTGTTTTTT. Encoded protein: CASSFPTGTGGEKLFF.

The V and J genes are TRBV25-1 and TRBJ2-3, with 10 bases lining up with TRBD2. The junction had 6 bases not matched to a gene; V was cut back by 3 bases and J by 0 bases. The germline V gene has CDR1 MGHDK and CDR2 SYGVNS. The CDR3 has 17 residues. In nucleotides, the CDR3 is TGTGCCAGCAGTGACAGTACTAGCGGGGTTAGCACAGATACGCAGTATTTT. It translates to CASSDSTSGVSTDTQYF.

This chain connects TRBV7-2 to TRBJ2-3; perhaps TRBD1 as D (6 bases). Germline loops: CDR1 SGHTA, CDR2 FQGNSA. The CDR3 sequence is 16 residues long. The ends were cut back, 1 base at V and 1 base at J, with 12 bases in the middle. The CDR3: CASSLVAGQRTDTQYF. Written as DNA, the CDR3 is TGTGCCAGCAGCTTAGTAGCCGGACAGCGCACAGATACGCAGTATTTT.

The chain is built from TRBV3-1 (or the pseudogene TRBV3-2) and TRBJ1-6, with D maybe TRBD1 (5 bases). The V end was cut by 7 bases, the J end by 7 bases, with 17 bases between. Germline V gene sequence: CDR1 LGHDT, CDR2 YNNKEL (reference sequence). This CDR3 contains 15 residues. Here the CDR3 reads CASTHDGTPNSPLHF. Here the CDR3 DNA reads TGTGCCAGCACTCACGACGGGACTCCAAATTCACCCCTCCACTTT.

This clone showed up just once. The chain has TRBV7-3 and TRBJ1-5; 7 nucleotides align to TRBD1. The J segment lost 2 bases and the V segment lost 9 bases, leaving 4 bases of the junction unmatched. The germline V gene has CDR1 SGHTA and CDR2 FQGTGA. The CDR3 length is 13 residues. The CDR3 region is CASSQGGNQPQHF. CDR3 sequence (DNA): TGTGCCAGTTCCCAGGGGGGCAATCAGCCCCAGCATTTT.

The chain is built from TRBV6-5 and TRBJ1-1; no firm D call. The CDR3 has 14 residues. The V gene's germline CDR1 is MNHEY and CDR2 SVGAGI. Trimming left V 0 bases short and J 4 bases short, with 9 bases between. Here the CDR3 DNA reads TGTGCCAGCAGTTACTCGACTGGGTCCACTGAAGCTTTCTTT. As protein: CASSYSTGSTEAFF.

V usage is TRBV14 and J usage is TRBJ2-7; 12 bases fit TRBD1. This CDR3 region has 19 residues. The germline V gene encodes CDR1 SGHDN and CDR2 FVKESK. Germline trimming cut 4 bases from V and 3 bases from J; bases unmatched to any gene: 16. The CDR3 protein is CASSRTPGTGGALVYEQYF. Written as DNA, the CDR3 is TGTGCCAGCAGCCGAACCCCCGGGACAGGGGGCGCTTTGGTCTACGAGCAGTACTTC.

The chain is built from TRBV4-2 and TRBJ2-7; 10 bases are a match to TRBD1. The CDR3 length is 14 residues. Per the germline V gene, CDR1 is LGHNA and CDR2 is YNFKEQ. Unmatched junction bases numbered 6, after V lost 4 bases and J lost 6 bases. In DNA form, the CDR3 reads TGTGCCAGCAGCCCGACAGGGGGCAAGGGCGAGCAGTACTTC. Its translation: CASSPTGGKGEQYF.

This clone was seen just once. The V and J genes are TRBV27 and TRBJ1-1; no reliable D call. CDR1 MNHEY and CDR2 SMNVEV come from the germline V gene (reference sequence). The CDR3 is 13 amino acids. Trimming took 2 bases from V and 3 from J, leaving 7 bases between them. CDR3 coding DNA: TGTGCCAGCAGTTTAATTCGGGACACTGAAGCTTTCTTT. Amino acid sequence: CASSLIRDTEAFF.

The V call is TRBV4-1, the J call TRBJ2-7; perhaps TRBD2 as D (5 bases). The CDR3 length is 15 residues. Deletions cut 4 bases from V and 0 bases from J, with 13 bases between. From germline, CDR1 is MGHRA and CDR2 YSYEKL. The CDR3 nucleotides are TGCGCCAGCAGCCGAGAGGACTTAAGCTCCTACGAGCAGTACTTC. It codes for CASSREDLSSYEQYF.

The chain combines TRBV11-3 with TRBJ2-5, with 12 nucleotides matching TRBD2. V lost 1 base to trimming and J lost 5 bases; unmatched junction nucleotides: 5. Germline V gene lookup returns CDR1 SGHNT and CDR2 YENEEA. The CDR3 runs to 16 residues. This chain's CDR3 is CASSLGTSGVTETQYF. CDR3 sequence (DNA): TGTGCCAGCAGCTTAGGGACTAGCGGGGTTACGGAGACCCAGTACTTC.

This clone has a single count. The V gene is TRBV7-2, the J gene TRBJ1-5; no reliable D call. From germline, CDR1 is SGHTA and CDR2 FQGNSA. The CDR3 consists of 14 residues. Trimming took 1 base from V and 3 from J, leaving 7 bases between them. CDR3 nucleotides: TGTGCCAGCAGCTTAGGCCTACCCAATCAGCCCCAGCATTTT. It translates to CASSLGLPNQPQHF.

The rearrangement uses TRBV28 and TRBJ1-1; TRBD1 aligns across 9 bases. V dropped 2 bases and J dropped 7; count of bases not matched to a gene: 5. This CDR3 has 14 residues. The germline gives CDR1 MDHEN, CDR2 SYDVKM. CDR3 in amino acids: CASSLTGGSLEAFF. For the CDR3, the DNA is TGTGCCAGCAGTTTAACAGGGGGCTCCCTTGAAGCTTTCTTT.

The rearrangement links TRBV3-1 (or the pseudogene TRBV3-2) to TRBJ2-7; D is unclear. V gave up 0 bases and J gave up 7 bases, with 10 bases separating them. Germline assignment: CDR1 LGHDT and CDR2 YNNKEL (reference sequence). The CDR3 totals 13 residues. CDR3: CASSQDFAREQYF. CDR3 in DNA: TGTGCCAGCAGCCAAGATTTTGCCCGGGAGCAGTACTTC.

This clone was observed a single time. The chain uses TRBV27 and TRBJ1-2; D may be TRBD1 (5 bases). The germline gives CDR1 MNHEY, CDR2 SMNVEV (reference sequence). V lost 5 bases, J lost 7 bases, and 23 bases lay in between. The CDR3 is made up of 16 amino acids. CDR3 sequence (DNA): TGTGCCAGCAGTCCGAATGTGGGGCCCTTGTCGGTTGGCTACACCTTC. Translating gives CASSPNVGPLSVGYTF.

This clone was counted between two and nine times. V gene TRBV2 combines with J gene TRBJ2-1; TRBD2 aligns across 7 bases. CDR1 SNHLY and CDR2 FYNNEI come from the germline V gene. V lost 6 bases and J lost 4; bases outside the gene matches: 12. The CDR3 contains 16 residues. The CDR3 DNA follows: TGTGCCAGCAGAGACTTGCCTAGCGGACCTTACAATGAGCAGTTCTTC. Amino acids: CASRDLPSGPYNEQFF.

The rearrangement joins TRBV3-1 (or the pseudogene TRBV3-2) to TRBJ2-2; D is unresolved. Deletions cut 5 bases from V and 8 bases from J, with 9 bases between. The germline V gene encodes CDR1 LGHDT and CDR2 YNNKEL (reference sequence). CDR3 size: 12 residues. The CDR3: CASSTPRGELFF. For the CDR3, the DNA is TGTGCCAGCAGCACTCCCCGGGGGGAGCTGTTTTTT.